This TCR beta chain was found in a study of T cells after yellow fever vaccination. Study findings and constraints: The presence of abundant clonotypes contaminating from the bulk population was possible in FACS-sorted repertoires. Compared with primary, the secondary response was weaker and peaked at day 5, not 15. Most primary-vaccination clones reappeared after the booster (about 96% CD4, 75% to 90% CD8).

The junction had 11 bases not matched to a gene; V was cut back by 4 bases and J by 8 bases. Germline loops: CDR1 SGHRS, CDR2 YFSETQ. The CDR3 is made up of 14 amino acids. On this clonotype itself: What it recognizes is unknown.

5'RACE template switching added a universal primer site and UMIs to TCR cDNA. Each CDR3 protein is one row after TCRdb ran MiXCR on the 5' RACE reads. The table shows hundreds of thousands of distinct CDR3 sequences, with approximately 13% occurring only once. The sample in question was PBMCs, obtained on the day of the yellow fever booster vaccination. The clonotype was recovered from a man aged 30 to 39 who received the YFV17D yellow fever vaccine. The chain uses TRBV5-1 and TRBJ1-2; 7 bases match TRBD1. The CDR3 loop is CASSEGQPGVGYTF. As DNA, the CDR3 is TGCGCCAGCAGCGAGGGACAGCCTGGTGTGGGCTACACCTTC.